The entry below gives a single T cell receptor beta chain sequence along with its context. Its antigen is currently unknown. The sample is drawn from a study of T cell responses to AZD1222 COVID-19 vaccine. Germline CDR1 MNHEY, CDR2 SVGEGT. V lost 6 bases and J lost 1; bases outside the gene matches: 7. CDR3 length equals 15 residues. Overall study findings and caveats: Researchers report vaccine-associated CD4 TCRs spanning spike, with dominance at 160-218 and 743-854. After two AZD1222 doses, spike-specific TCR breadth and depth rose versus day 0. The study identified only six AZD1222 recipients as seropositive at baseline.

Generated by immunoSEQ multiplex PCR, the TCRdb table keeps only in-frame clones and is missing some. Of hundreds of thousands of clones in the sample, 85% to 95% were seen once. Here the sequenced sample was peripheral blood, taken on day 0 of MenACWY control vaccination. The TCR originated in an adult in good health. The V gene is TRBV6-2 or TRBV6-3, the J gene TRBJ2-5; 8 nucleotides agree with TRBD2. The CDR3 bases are TGTGCCAGCAGCCTTAGCGGGGTAATCCAAGAGACCCAGTACTTC. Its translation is CASSLSGVIQETQYF.